This T cell receptor (beta chain) was documented in a study of cytomegalovirus exposure and HLA in healthy donors. The PCR ran on 60 Vbeta and 13 Jbeta primers. The table came from immunoSEQ multiplex PCR; TCRdb's copy has only in-frame clones and leaves some out. The sample lists about 98,000 clones, 63% occurring once. This CDR3 contains 15 residues. Per the germline V gene, CDR1 is LNHDA and CDR2 is SQIVND (reference sequence). Trimming took off 4 bases at V and 4 bases at J, with 15 bases between the two ends. In the case of this clone: Antigen specificity is unknown.

Whole-study findings and limits: Highly shared variants forming one cluster were likely a sequencing artifact. A later analysis reported that several of the most significant clusters appeared to be linked to common viral pathogens, among them Epstein-Barr virus.

The rearrangement links TRBV19 to TRBJ2-3; D is ambiguous. The sequenced sample consisted of PBMCs. The sequence was collected from a human donor in good health. DNA of the CDR3: TGTGCCAGTAGTAGGGCTCAGGCTTTCGCAGATACGCAGTATTTT. This encodes CASSRAQAFADTQYF.